The 28 T cell receptor beta chains below come from one sample, sequenced in a study of regulatory T cells in long-lasting Graves disease. Construction of the TCR beta libraries employed iRepertoire HTBI primers in conjunction with Arm-PCR of CDR3 regions. MiXCR, applied by TCRdb to the multiplex PCR reads, yields one record per CDR3 protein. The sample lists more than 300,000 distinct CDR3 sequences; roughly 15% were seen once. Sample time point: newly diagnosed GD, antithyroid drugs for less than 3 months. Generation of the TCR library employed RNA extracted from PBMCs. This sample comprised peripheral blood mononuclear cells (PBMCs), obtained at new diagnosis, from a patient treated with antithyroid drugs. The receptor source for this set is a female donor with Graves disease.

This clonotype was seen ten or more times. The CDR3 DNA reads TGTGCCAGCAGTTACTCATCCGGGACCGCGGAATGGCTGTTTTTT. Its translation is CASSYSSGTAEWLFF. The V gene is TRBV6-5, the J gene TRBJ1-4, with D possibly being TRBD1 (5 bases). The CDR3 runs 15 residues. Germline V CDR1 and CDR2: MNHEY, SVGAGI. The V end was cut by 0 bases, the J end by 14 bases, with 19 bases between.

This clonotype was detected many times. The V and J genes are TRBV6-1 and TRBJ2-7, with D possibly matching TRBD1 (6 bases). CDR1 is MNHNS and CDR2 is SASEGT in the germline V gene. This CDR3 is built from 13 residues. The V gene lost 6 bases and the J gene lost 4 bases, with 13 bases spanning the gap. This chain's CDR3 is CASRRTETYEQYF. CDR3 nucleotides: TGTGCCAGCAGACGGACAGAGACGTACGAGCAGTACTTC.

This clonotype was seen at least ten times. This chain connects TRBV12-3 or TRBV12-4 to TRBJ2-1; D is undetermined. V lost 4 bases and J lost 5, with 9 bases in between. CDR3 length equals 13 residues. CDR3 in DNA: TGTGCCAGCAGTTCTTCAGGTAACAATGAGCAGTTCTTC. This codes for CASSSSGNNEQFF.

The gene calls are TRBV10-3 and TRBJ1-2; the D gene is possibly TRBD1 (5 bases). V was clipped by 1 base and J by 2 bases, with 11 bases between them. The CDR3 consists of 15 residues. The germline V gene has CDR1 ENHRY and CDR2 SYGVKD. CDR3 in amino acids: CAISEYRDLNYGYTF. CDR3 sequence (DNA): TGTGCCATCAGTGAGTACCGGGACTTAAACTATGGCTACACCTTC.

The J gene is TRBJ2-7, the V gene TRBV7-2, with 9 bases that match TRBD2. V lost 1 base and J lost 4; bases outside the gene matches: 5. CDR1 and CDR2 (germline): SGHTA, FQGNSA. This CDR3 spans 15 amino acids. The chain's CDR3 is CASSLVLAGAYEQYF. The CDR3, as DNA: TGTGCCAGCAGCTTAGTCTTAGCGGGAGCGTACGAGCAGTACTTC.

This clonotype was counted ten times or more. The chain links TRBV7-8 to TRBJ2-3; D is ambiguous. V was cut by 3 bases and J by 0 bases, with 10 bases left in between. The germline V gene encodes CDR1 SGHVS and CDR2 FQNEAQ. The CDR3 is 15 residues long. This CDR3 is CASSFLRSSTDTQYF. CDR3 DNA: TGTGCCAGCAGCTTCCTGAGGTCTAGCACAGATACGCAGTATTTT.

This sequence joins TRBV7-9 and TRBJ2-4; no clear D gene. Germline CDR1 and CDR2: SEHNR and FQNEAQ (reference sequence). Trimming cost V 7 bases and J 7 bases, with 17 bases left between them. The CDR3 covers 14 residues. In DNA form, the CDR3 reads TGTGCCAGCAACCTTGACACAACGATGAACATTCAGTACTTC. Translated: CASNLDTTMNIQYF.

The sample holds many counts of this clonotype. The V and J genes are TRBV2 and TRBJ2-3, with TRBD2 as a possible D gene (7 bases). The CDR3 is 17 amino acids. Germline CDR1 reads SNHLY; CDR2 reads FYNNEI. The V end was cut by 6 bases, the J end by 2 bases, with 21 bases between. DNA of the CDR3: TGTGCCAGCAGACGGTGGGGGCCGGGAGGCCCCACAGATACGCAGTATTTT. Protein: CASRRWGPGGPTDTQYF.

This chain connects TRBV3-1 to TRBJ2-1; tentative D call: TRBD2 (5 bases). Per germline, CDR1 LGHDT and CDR2 YNNKEL (reference sequence). Trimming cost V 0 bases and J 15 bases, with 18 bases left between them. The CDR3 totals 14 residues. The CDR3 coding sequence is TGTGCCAGCAGCCAAGATTCTAGCTCCGCGCAGTCGTTCTTC. This sequence encodes CASSQDSSSAQSFF.

This clonotype was seen at least ten times. CDR3 amino acids: CATSGGSRQPQHF. Written as DNA, the CDR3 is TGTGCCACCAGCGGGGGTTCACGCCAGCCCCAGCATTTT. V is TRBV24-1 and J is TRBJ1-5; a possible D gene is TRBD1 (5 bases). This CDR3 is built from 13 residues. CDR1 is KGHDR, CDR2 SFDVKD, per germline. V lost 7 bases and J 7 bases, leaving 13 bases between the germline ends.

In its sample, this clonotype was seen many times. The V call is TRBV6-2 or TRBV6-3, the J call TRBJ1-6, with TRBD1 identical over 8 bases. CDR1 is MNHEY, CDR2 SVGEGT, per germline. Losses at the gene ends were 5 bases for V and 10 bases for J; bases not matched to a gene: 7. The CDR3 has 14 residues. In DNA, the CDR3 is TGTGCCAGCAGTGAAGGACAGGGAGGCTCACCCCTCCACTTT. This encodes CASSEGQGGSPLHF.

This clonotype was counted at least ten times. The rearrangement joins TRBV5-1 to TRBJ1-4; D might be TRBD1 (5 bases). This CDR3 comprises 15 residues. Trimming left V 0 bases short and J 0 bases short, with 6 bases between. In germline, CDR1 is SGHRS, CDR2 YFSETQ. CDR3 residues: CASSLGTTTNEKLFF. DNA for the CDR3: TGCGCCAGCAGCTTGGGGACAACAACTAATGAAAAACTGTTTTTT.

This clonotype was seen at least ten times. This chain links TRBV18 with TRBJ1-1, with 8 bases matching TRBD1. There are 14 residues in the CDR3. With 6 bases clipped from V and 3 bases from J, the junction kept 6 bases outside the gene matches. Germline V lookup: CDR1 KGHSH, CDR2 LQKENI. In nucleotides, the CDR3 is TGTGCCAGCTCCCAGGGGACAGGAGACACTGAAGCTTTCTTT. Its translation: CASSQGTGDTEAFF.

This clonotype was found many times. The chain couples TRBV7-9 to TRBJ2-3; D remains unclear. The germline gives CDR1 SEHNR, CDR2 FQNEAQ (reference sequence). Trimming took off 5 bases at V and 2 bases at J, with 11 bases between the two ends. The CDR3 is 14 amino acids. CDR3: CASSPRPFTDTQYF. DNA for the CDR3: TGTGCCAGCAGCCCCCGACCGTTCACAGATACGCAGTATTTT.

This clonotype was seen many times. The chain links TRBV30 to TRBJ1-1; 9 bases align to TRBD1. The V gene's germline CDR1 is GTSNPN and CDR2 SVGIG (reference sequence). V lost 2 bases and J lost 12; bases outside the gene matches: 10. CDR3 size: 13 residues. The CDR3 nucleotides read TGTGCCTGGAGTAGGACAGGGGACGAACCCACTTTCTTT. Its protein is CAWSRTGDEPTFF.

This clonotype has a count of ten or more. The chain is built from TRBV27 and TRBJ2-7, with D perhaps TRBD1 (7 bases). CDR1 and CDR2 from the germline V gene are MNHEY and SMNVEV (reference sequence). Trimming removed 7 bases at V and 7 bases at J, with 14 bases between. CDR3 length: 12 amino acids. CDR3 sequence: CASKKGAGEQYF. Written as DNA, the CDR3 is TGTGCCAGCAAGAAGGGGGCGGGGGAGCAGTACTTC.

The chain combines TRBV4-1 with TRBJ1-4; TRBD1 is a possible D gene (5 bases). Germline CDR1 and CDR2: MGHRA and YSYEKL. The CDR3 is 17 amino acids. Trimming pared 1 base from V and 5 bases from J, leaving 17 bases between. The DNA for the CDR3 is TGCGCCAGCAGCCAAGTGGGGGTCCGGAGATCAAATGAAAAACTGTTTTTT. Translated, it gives CASSQVGVRRSNEKLFF.

This clonotype came up many times. The chain carries TRBV6-2 or TRBV6-3 and TRBJ1-5; D is ambiguous. Per germline, CDR1 MNHEY and CDR2 SVGEGT. The ends were cut back, 5 bases at V and 6 bases at J, with 14 bases in the middle. The CDR3 runs to 14 residues. Here the CDR3 reads CASSHDIRGQPQHF. DNA for the CDR3: TGTGCCAGCAGTCATGACATTCGGGGTCAGCCCCAGCATTTT.

At least ten counts were recorded for this clonotype. V usage is TRBV28 and J usage is TRBJ2-5; D remains ambiguous. The CDR3 has 14 residues. Germline values: CDR1 MDHEN, CDR2 SYDVKM. Deletions cut 7 bases from V and 4 bases from J, with 16 bases between. For the CDR3, the DNA is TGTGCCAGCATTAGTCAGTATGTCCGAGAGACCCAGTACTTC. It is translated as CASISQYVRETQYF. Full variable domain (remainder filled in from reference TRBV28 and TRBJ2-5): DVKVTQSSRYLVKRTGEKVFLECVQDMDHENMFWYRQDPGLGLRLIYFSYDVKMKEKGDIPEGYSVSREKKERFSLILESASTNQTSMYLCASISQYVRETQYFGPGTRLLVL.

This clonotype was counted ten times or more. The J gene is TRBJ2-5, the V gene TRBV7-9; 7 bases align to TRBD2. The germline CDR1 and CDR2 sequences are SEHNR and FQNEAQ (reference sequence). The CDR3 is made up of 14 amino acids. Trimming took 5 bases from V and 1 from J; bases not matched to a gene: 4. The DNA for the CDR3 is TGTGCCAGCAGCATCCCTAGCGGCCAAGAGACCCAGTACTTC. Protein: CASSIPSGQETQYF.

The sample holds many counts of this clonotype. The CDR3 loop is CAIRTSGRGDTQYF. The CDR3 nucleotides read TGTGCCATCAGAACTAGCGGTCGGGGAGATACGCAGTATTTT. The rearrangement joins TRBV10-3 to TRBJ2-3, with TRBD2 matching 8 bases. The CDR3 is made up of 14 amino acids. V lost 6 bases and J lost 5; bases outside the gene matches: 7. Per the germline V gene, CDR1 is ENHRY and CDR2 is SYGVKD.

This clonotype was counted ten times or more. CDR3 loop: CSARGQAPATEAFF. In DNA, the CDR3 is TGCAGTGCTAGGGGACAGGCCCCGGCCACTGAAGCTTTCTTT. The chain couples TRBV20-1 to TRBJ1-1; 8 nucleotides match TRBD1. Germline trimming cut 3 bases from V and 4 bases from J; bases unmatched to any gene: 7. Germline V gene lookup returns CDR1 DFQATT and CDR2 SNEGSKA (reference sequence). CDR3 length equals 14 residues.

Many counts were recorded for this clonotype. The V call is TRBV9, the J call TRBJ2-3; D unresolved. In germline, CDR1 is SGDLS, CDR2 YYNGEE. V shed 4 bases and J shed 4 bases, with 16 bases lying between them. The CDR3 is 15 residues long. CDR3 residues: CASSPRSLAADTQYF. CDR3 nucleotides: TGTGCCAGCAGCCCCCGCTCCCTTGCGGCAGATACGCAGTATTTT.

The chain combines TRBV28 with TRBJ1-2, with 10 bases that match TRBD1. Germline lookup yields CDR1 MDHEN and CDR2 SYDVKM. The J segment lost 6 bases and the V segment lost 4 bases, leaving 5 bases of the junction unmatched. The CDR3 has 14 residues. CDR3 DNA: TGTGCCAGCAGTTCGACAGGGGGCGAGGATGGCTACACCTTC. It codes for CASSSTGGEDGYTF.

Comments on this clonotype: A read error may explain this, as a much larger clone is one base away. This chain joins TRBV6-2 or TRBV6-3 and TRBJ1-1, with D perhaps matching TRBD1 (5 bases). Germline V gene sequence: CDR1 MNHEY, CDR2 SVGEGT. This CDR3 is built from 13 residues. Trimming left V 2 bases short and J 1 base short, with 5 bases between. This chain's CDR3 is CASSYGTNTEAFF. The CDR3 DNA reads as TGTGCCAGCAGTTACGGGACGAACACTGAAGCTTTCTTT.

This clonotype has ten or more counts. The genes are TRBV20-1 and TRBJ2-5; 8 bases agree with TRBD2. The CDR3 is made up of 17 amino acids. V lost 5 bases, J lost 7 bases, and 21 bases stayed unmatched. Germline V gene data show CDR1 as DFQATT and CDR2 as SNEGSKA (reference sequence). CDR3 amino acids: CSAPKGLAGGTRGTQYF. Here the CDR3 DNA reads TGCAGTGCTCCAAAGGGACTGGCGGGGGGTACTAGGGGGACCCAGTACTTC.

There are many counts of this clonotype. This rearrangement joins TRBV20-1 to TRBJ1-2; maybe TRBD1 (6 bases). V lost 0 bases, J lost 8 bases, and 13 bases lay in between. The CDR3 covers 13 residues. CDR1 is DFQATT and CDR2 is SNEGSKA in the germline V gene (reference sequence). CDR3 amino acids: CSARDEDSKGYTF. The CDR3 nucleotides read TGCAGTGCTAGAGATGAGGACAGCAAGGGCTACACCTTC.

This clonotype was counted ten times or more. V gene TRBV6-1 combines with J gene TRBJ2-7; D is perhaps TRBD1 or TRBD2 (5 bases each). The CDR3 is made up of 13 amino acids. Between the trimmed V and J ends, which lost 0 bases and 11 bases, there was a span of 14 bases. Germline CDR1 reads MNHNS; CDR2 reads SASEGT. CDR3 region: CASSEAGTAIEYF. In DNA, the CDR3 is TGTGCCAGCAGTGAAGCGGGGACCGCAATTGAGTACTTC.